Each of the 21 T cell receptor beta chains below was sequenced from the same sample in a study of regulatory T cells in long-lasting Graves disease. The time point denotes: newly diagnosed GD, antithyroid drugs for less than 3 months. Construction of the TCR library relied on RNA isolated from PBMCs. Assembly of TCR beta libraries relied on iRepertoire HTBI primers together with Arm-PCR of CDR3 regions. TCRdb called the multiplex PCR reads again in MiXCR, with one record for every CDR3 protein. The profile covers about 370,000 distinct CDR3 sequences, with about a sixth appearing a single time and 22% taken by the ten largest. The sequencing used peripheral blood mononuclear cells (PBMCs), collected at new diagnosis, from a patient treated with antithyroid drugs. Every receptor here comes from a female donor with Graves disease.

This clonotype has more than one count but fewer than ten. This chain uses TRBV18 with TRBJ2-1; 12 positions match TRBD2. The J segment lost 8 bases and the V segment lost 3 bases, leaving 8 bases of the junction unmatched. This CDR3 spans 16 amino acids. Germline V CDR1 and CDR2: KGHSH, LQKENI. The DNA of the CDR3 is TGTGCCAGCTCACCGAAGACTAGCGGGAGAATATATGAGCAGTTCTTC. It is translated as CASSPKTSGRIYEQFF.

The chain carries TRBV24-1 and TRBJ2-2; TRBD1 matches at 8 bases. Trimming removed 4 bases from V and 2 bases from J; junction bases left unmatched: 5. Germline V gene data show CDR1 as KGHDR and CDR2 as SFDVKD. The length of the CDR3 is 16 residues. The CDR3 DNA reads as TGTGCCACCAGTGACCCCGACAGGGGAAACACCGGGGAGCTGTTTTTT. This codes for CATSDPDRGNTGELFF.

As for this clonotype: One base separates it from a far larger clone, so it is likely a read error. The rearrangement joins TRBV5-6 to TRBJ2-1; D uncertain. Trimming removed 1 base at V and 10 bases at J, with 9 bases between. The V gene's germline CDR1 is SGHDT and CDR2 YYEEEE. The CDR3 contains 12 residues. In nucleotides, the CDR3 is TGTGCCAGCAGCTTGCAGGCTTACGAGCAGTTCTTC. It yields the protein CASSLQAYEQFF.

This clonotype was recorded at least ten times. CDR3 sequence reads: CASSSEIAGVGGNIQYF. CDR3 sequence (DNA): TGTGCCAGCAGCTCAGAAATAGCGGGAGTTGGGGGGAACATTCAGTACTTC. The genes are TRBV11-2 and TRBJ2-4; 9 bases are a match to TRBD2. From germline, CDR1 is SGHAT and CDR2 FQNNGV. The CDR3 is 17 amino acids. Unmatched junction bases numbered 14, after V lost 4 bases and J lost 7 bases.

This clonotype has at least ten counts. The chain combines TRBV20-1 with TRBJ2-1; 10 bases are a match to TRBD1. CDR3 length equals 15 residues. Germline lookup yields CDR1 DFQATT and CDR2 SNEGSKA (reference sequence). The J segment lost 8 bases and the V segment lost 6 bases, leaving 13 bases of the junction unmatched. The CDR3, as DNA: TGCAGTGCCCTAGAGCCGACAGGGGGCGGGGATGAGCAGTTCTTC. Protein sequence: CSALEPTGGGDEQFF.

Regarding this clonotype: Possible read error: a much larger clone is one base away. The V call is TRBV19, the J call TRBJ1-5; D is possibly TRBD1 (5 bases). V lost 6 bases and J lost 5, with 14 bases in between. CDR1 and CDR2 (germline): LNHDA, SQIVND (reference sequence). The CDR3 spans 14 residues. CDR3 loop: CASSRRGGDQPQHF. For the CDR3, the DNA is TGTGCCAGTAGCAGACGGGGGGGGGATCAGCCCCAGCATTTT. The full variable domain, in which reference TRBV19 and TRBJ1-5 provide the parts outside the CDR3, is DGGITQSPKYLFRKEGQNVTLSCEQNLNHDAMYWYRQDPGQGLRLIYYSQIVNDFQKGDIAEGYSVSREKKESFPLTVTSAQKNPTAFYLCASSRRGGDQPQHFGDGTRLSIL.

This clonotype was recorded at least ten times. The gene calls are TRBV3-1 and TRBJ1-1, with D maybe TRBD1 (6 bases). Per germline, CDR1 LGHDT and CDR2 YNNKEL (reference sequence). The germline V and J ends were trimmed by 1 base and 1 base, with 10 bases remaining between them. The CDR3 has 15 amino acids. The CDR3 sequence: CASSQAVQGNTEAFF. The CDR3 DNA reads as TGTGCCAGCAGCCAAGCCGTACAGGGGAACACTGAAGCTTTCTTT.

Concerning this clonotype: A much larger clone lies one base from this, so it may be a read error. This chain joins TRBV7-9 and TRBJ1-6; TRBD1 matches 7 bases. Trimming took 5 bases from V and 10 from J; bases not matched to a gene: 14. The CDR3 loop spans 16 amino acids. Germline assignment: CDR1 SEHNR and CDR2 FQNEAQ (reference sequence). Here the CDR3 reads CASSPDRDGSTSPLHF. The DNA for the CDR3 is TGTGCCAGCAGCCCAGACAGGGATGGCTCCACCTCACCCCTCCACTTT.

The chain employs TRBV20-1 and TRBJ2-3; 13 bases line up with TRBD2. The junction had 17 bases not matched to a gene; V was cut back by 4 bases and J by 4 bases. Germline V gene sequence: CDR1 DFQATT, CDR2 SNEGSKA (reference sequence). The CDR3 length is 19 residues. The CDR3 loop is CSATNLGTTSGGAPDTQYF. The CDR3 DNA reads TGCAGTGCTACAAACCTGGGGACTACTAGCGGGGGGGCCCCAGATACGCAGTATTTT.

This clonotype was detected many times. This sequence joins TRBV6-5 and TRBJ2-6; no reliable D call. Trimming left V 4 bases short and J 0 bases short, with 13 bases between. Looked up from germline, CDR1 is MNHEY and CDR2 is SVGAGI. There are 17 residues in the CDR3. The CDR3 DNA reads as TGTGCCAGCAGTTTCGGCGGAGCTTTCTCTGGGGCCAACGTCCTGACTTTC. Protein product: CASSFGGAFSGANVLTF.

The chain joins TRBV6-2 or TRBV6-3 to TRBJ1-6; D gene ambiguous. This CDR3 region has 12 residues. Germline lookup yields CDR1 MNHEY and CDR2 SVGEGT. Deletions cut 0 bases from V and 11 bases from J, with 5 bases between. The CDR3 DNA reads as TGTGCCAGCAGTTACTCCGGAACACCCCTCCACTTT. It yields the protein CASSYSGTPLHF.

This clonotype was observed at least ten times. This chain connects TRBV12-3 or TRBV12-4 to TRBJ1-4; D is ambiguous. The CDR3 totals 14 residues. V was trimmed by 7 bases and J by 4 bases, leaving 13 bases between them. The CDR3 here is CASTTVGFNEKLFF. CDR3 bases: TGTGCCAGCACTACAGTAGGGTTTAATGAAAAACTGTTTTTT.

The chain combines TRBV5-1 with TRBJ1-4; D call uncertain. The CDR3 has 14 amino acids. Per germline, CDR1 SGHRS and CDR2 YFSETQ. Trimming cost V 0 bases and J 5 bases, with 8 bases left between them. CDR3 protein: CASSLVAENEKLFF. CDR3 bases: TGCGCCAGCAGCTTGGTGGCCGAAAATGAAAAACTGTTTTTT.

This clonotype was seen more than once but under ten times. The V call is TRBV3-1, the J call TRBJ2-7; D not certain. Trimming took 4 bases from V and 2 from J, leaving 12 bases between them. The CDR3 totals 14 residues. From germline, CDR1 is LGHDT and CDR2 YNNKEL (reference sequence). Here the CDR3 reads CASSPSRGPYEQYF. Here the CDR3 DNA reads TGTGCCAGCAGCCCTAGTCGCGGCCCCTACGAGCAGTACTTC.

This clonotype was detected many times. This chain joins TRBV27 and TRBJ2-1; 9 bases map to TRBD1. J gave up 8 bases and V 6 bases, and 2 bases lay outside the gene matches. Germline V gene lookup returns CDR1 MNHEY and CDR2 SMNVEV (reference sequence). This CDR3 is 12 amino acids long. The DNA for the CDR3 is TGTGCCAGCAGATGGACAGGGGATGAGCAGTTCTTC. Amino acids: CASRWTGDEQFF.

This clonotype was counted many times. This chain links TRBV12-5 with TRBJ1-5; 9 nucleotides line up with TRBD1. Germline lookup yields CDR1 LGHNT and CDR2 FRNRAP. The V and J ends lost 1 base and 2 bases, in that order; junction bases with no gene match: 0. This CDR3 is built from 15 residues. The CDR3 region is CASGLGTGGNQPQHF. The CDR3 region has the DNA TGTGCTAGTGGTTTGGGGACAGGGGGCAATCAGCCCCAGCATTTT.

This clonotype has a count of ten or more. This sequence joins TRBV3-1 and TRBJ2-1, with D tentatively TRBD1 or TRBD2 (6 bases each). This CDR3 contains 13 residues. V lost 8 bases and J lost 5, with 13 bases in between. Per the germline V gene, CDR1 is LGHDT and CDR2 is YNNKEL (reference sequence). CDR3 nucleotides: TGTGCCAGCTCGGGGGCTCGAGACAATGAGCAGTTCTTC. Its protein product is CASSGARDNEQFF.

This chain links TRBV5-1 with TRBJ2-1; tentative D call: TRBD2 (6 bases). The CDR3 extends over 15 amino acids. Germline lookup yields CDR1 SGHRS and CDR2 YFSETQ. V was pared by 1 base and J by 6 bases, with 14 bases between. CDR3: CASSLTSRGGNEQFF. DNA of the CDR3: TGCGCCAGCAGCTTGACTAGCCGAGGCGGCAATGAGCAGTTCTTC.

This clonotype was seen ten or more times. The CDR3 region is CASSLEVWSQPQHF. CDR3 DNA sequence: TGTGCCAGCAGCTTAGAAGTTTGGAGTCAGCCCCAGCATTTT. This rearrangement joins TRBV7-2 to TRBJ1-5; no firm D call. V was cut by 1 base and J by 6 bases, with 10 bases left in between. From germline, CDR1 is SGHTA and CDR2 FQGNSA. This CDR3 spans 14 amino acids.

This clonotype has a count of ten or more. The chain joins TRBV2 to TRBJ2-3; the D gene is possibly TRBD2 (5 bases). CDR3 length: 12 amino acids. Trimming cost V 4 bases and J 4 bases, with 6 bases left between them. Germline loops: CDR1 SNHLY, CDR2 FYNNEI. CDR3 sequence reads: CASSVEADTQYF. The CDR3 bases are TGTGCCAGCAGTGTGGAGGCAGATACGCAGTATTTT.

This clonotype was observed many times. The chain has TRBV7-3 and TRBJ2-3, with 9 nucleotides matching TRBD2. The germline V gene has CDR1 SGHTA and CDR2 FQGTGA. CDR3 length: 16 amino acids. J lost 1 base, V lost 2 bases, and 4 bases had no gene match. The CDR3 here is CASSLLSSGGTDTQYF. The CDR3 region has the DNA TGTGCCAGCAGCTTATTGTCTAGCGGGGGCACAGATACGCAGTATTTT.